This T cell receptor beta chain was retrieved from a study of T cells after yellow fever vaccination. Findings of the study overall: Researchers noted that a small share of clonotypes showed up in both CD4 and CD8 compartments. Sorted repertoires could include abundant contaminating clonotypes from bulk cells.

This clonotype has a handful of counts. Antigen unknown. This CDR3 is 14 amino acids long. The ends lost 0 bases at V and 3 bases at J; junction bases unmatched: 3. CDR1 SGHRS and CDR2 YFSETQ come from the germline V gene. MiXCR, run by TCRdb on the 5' RACE reads, gives a single entry per CDR3 protein. Of approximately 610,000 distinct CDR3 sequences in the sample, about 15% were seen once. The V call is TRBV5-1, the J call TRBJ2-7; 7 bases fit TRBD2. Sequences were derived from PBMCs, sampled less than 6 days after the first yellow fever vaccination. The origin of this receptor is a man aged 18-30 years who received the YFV17D yellow fever vaccine. CDR3 region: CASSLVGGIYEQYF. CDR3 DNA sequence: TGCGCCAGCAGCTTGGTCGGGGGGATCTACGAGCAGTACTTC.